Listed here is a single TCR beta chain. What antigen it recognizes has not been identified. No base quality information exists; no much larger clone differs at one position. CDR1 GTSNPN and CDR2 SVGIG were looked up in the germline V gene (reference sequence). The V end loses 0 bases and the J end loses 0 bases, and a stretch of 8 bases separates them. The CDR3 contains 15 residues, cysteine and phenylalanine counted. This entry keeps only the CDR3 DNA: 45 bases, framed from base 1. The data derive from a study of blood T cell repertoires in COVID-19 (TCRdb year 2020). About the full investigation: Collaborator samples came from the United States, Italy and Spain and covered acute and convalescent phases of COVID-19. Subjects who had been exposed to COVID-19, were actively infected with it, or had recovered from it provided the deeply sampled blood TCRbeta repertoires that made up the dataset. The samples were drawn from the first 160 participants of the ongoing ImmuneRACE study and from about 1,200 subjects provided by 6 global collaborators. The repertoires were released in a freely available public database intended as a resource for research on the immune response to SARS-CoV-2. A de-identified subject ID, COVID-19 status, age in years and sex were almost always included in the sample metadata. The material from the prospective study consisted of cDNA or gDNA derived from T cells, B-cell-depleted T cells, or PBMCs. HLA class I and class II types, where available, came from metadata supplied by the sample provider rather than from assay-based typing. Study-wide conclusions, independent of this receptor: How much clinical and demographic metadata was included differed by source and by participant, and the metadata was provided uncurated.

TCRbeta CDR3 regions were amplified from genomic DNA by means of the immunoSEQ Assay, a bias-controlled multiplex PCR. Processing in the source paper ran as follows. Within the assay, amplification of reference gene primers was used to estimate how many nucleated cells each sample contained. To quantify the absolute abundance of each unique TCRbeta CDR3 rearrangement, sequence reads were collapsed and filtered. For each sample, productive Simpson clonality was calculated as the square root of Simpson's diversity index over productive rearrangements. The clones in this table, taken by TCRdb from immuneACCESS, are in-frame only. Not every clone is retained; where verified, under half of the shortfall comes from an unresolved V gene, and the cause of the rest is unknown. The V and J calls and clone size were taken over from that table, and D and trimming were inferred from the DNA. The table for this sample lists around 270,000 clones; 80% to 90% of them were counted only once. The ten largest account for 3.5% to 5.5% of the sample.

Participants in the prospective study were enrolled through a virtual design, were aged roughly 18 to 100 years, and lived in fewer than 30 United States geographic areas. Cohort assignment in the prospective study relied on participant-reported clinical history from a screening survey and a study questionnaire. For ImmuneRACE Cohort 3, a participant was defined as recovered based on two consecutive negative NP/OP PCR tests, clearance by a healthcare professional, or resolution of symptoms. In the prospective study, mobile phlebotomists collected whole blood, serum and a nasopharyngeal or oropharyngeal swab from each participant. Participants in the prospective study had the option to provide additional blood draws and questionnaires over an approximately 2-month period. Blood samples from the prospective study were shipped frozen or at room temperature prior to DNA extraction.

This receptor chain uses TRBV30 and TRBJ1-4; a confident D gene designation cannot be given. Specimen: PBMCs or T cells enriched from blood (not recorded which). The clonotype originates from a woman in her twenties or thirties who had recovered from COVID-19. The nucleotides read TGTGCCTGGAGTGTAACCCAGGCAACTAATGAAAAACTGTTTTTT. Its translation is CAWSVTQATNEKLFF.